This TCR beta chain was captured in a study of T-cell memory formation after mild COVID-19. Across the whole study: TCR clustering was largely donor specific.

For this clonotype: Its cognate antigen is unknown.

General study points: Pre-infection memory showed some responding clones, and this suggested that cross-reactive memory joined. Clones which contracted sat mainly in CM and EM if CD4+, and in EMRA if CD8+.

Per the germline V gene, CDR1 is MNHEY and CDR2 is SVGEGT. The J segment lost 4 bases and the V segment lost 5 bases, leaving 10 bases of the junction unmatched. The CDR3 runs to 15 residues. 5'RACE primed from the constant segment yielded TCR alpha and TCR beta cDNA libraries bearing sample barcodes and UMIs. TCRdb fed the 5' RACE reads into MiXCR, producing one record per CDR3 protein. Of 250,000 to 400,000 distinct CDR3 sequences listed, roughly an eighth are singletons. The TCR was taken from a man between 18 and 29 years old who had mild COVID-19 (a few samples of this study predate the infection). Cell type and time point are not known. J is TRBJ1-2 and V is TRBV6-2 or TRBV6-3; 7 bases are a match to TRBD1. The material sequenced was PBMCs or a T cell subset sorted from them (not recorded which). This CDR3 is CASSTTGTALYGYTF. The CDR3 DNA follows: TGTGCCAGCAGTACCACCGGGACAGCGCTCTATGGCTACACCTTC.